This TCR beta chain derives from a study of T cell responses to AZD1222 COVID-19 vaccine (dated by TCRdb to about 2021). Concerning the study at large: Because spike-specific TCR depth and breadth did not differ between the two schedules, AZD1222 recipients who got a second dose at roughly 4 weeks were pooled with those who got a second dose at roughly 12 weeks. Enrollment into the trials was organized by age into subgroups of 18-55, 56-69 and 70-plus years, and those subgroups contained about 160, 30 and 59 TCR-sequenced participants, respectively. A total of over 230 trial participants underwent TCR sequencing, of whom 200 to 220 had received two doses of AZD1222 and about 25 had received two doses of the MenACWY control vaccine. The paper as a whole reports these results and caveats: Vaccine-associated CD4 TCRs spanned the whole spike protein, with dominant responses in regions 160-218 and 743-854. Most participants were white British and females outnumbered males, and the authors suggested that clonal diversity may have been underestimated. Spike-specific TCR breadth and depth rose significantly after two AZD1222 doses compared with day 0 and with MenACWY recipients. Because no samples from the day 14 peak response were available, repertoires could be characterized only after the peak T cell response. The 56-69-year group was small, and its depth increase did not reach significance, likely because of low power. Conclusions about previously exposed vaccinees are limited because only five to seven AZD1222 recipients were SARS-CoV-2 seropositive at baseline. Reportedly, almost half of the unique spike-specific TCRs recognized epitopes lying outside the regions that are mutated in the B.1.351 and B.1.1.7 variants.

This clone was observed a handful of times. There is no known antigen for this receptor. Base-call qualities are not available, and no considerably larger clone is one nucleotide away. The meaning of the sample's time point label: baseline before first vaccination. Vaccinee samples came from UK trials COV001 and COV002, including a single-blind randomized controlled phase 2/3 trial of AZD1222 (ChAdOx1 nCoV-19) in healthy adults. For TCRbeta chain sequencing, PBMC samples from trial participants were taken at day 0 and at day 28 after the second dose. The CDR3 regions of human TCRbeta chains were subjected to immunosequencing. From the authors' description of their analysis: Repertoire TCRs were matched against a reference library of SARS-CoV-2-specific TCRs generated with the MIRA antigen-specificity platform. Breadth meant the fraction of unique TCRs that were SARS-CoV-2-associated, whereas depth meant the fraction of total T cells that were SARS-CoV-2-associated. Each spike-specific TCR was assigned to its reactive spike region and to a CD4 or CD8 class using the MIRA data. Log10-transformed breadth and depth values were compared by one-way ANOVA with Sidak's multiple comparisons tests. In TCRdb, the immuneACCESS table is reduced to in-frame sequences with V and J assigned. These tables do not hold every clone; where another copy was compared, an unresolved V gene accounts for under half, and the others remain unexplained. Clone size and the V and J calls come from that table; the DNA yielded D and trimming. The table for this sample lists 55,000 to 75,000 clones; 85% to 90% of them were counted only once. The ten biggest clones cover 4.9% of the sample.

V and J are truncated by 3 bases and 1 base respectively, leaving an intervening sequence of 9 bases. The germline V gene specifies SQVTM as CDR1 and ANQGSEA as CDR2. The CDR3 covers 13 residues, taking in both the cysteine and the phenylalanine. Only the CDR3 DNA stays, 39 bases, in frame from base 1. The sequencing here drew on peripheral blood, taken on day 0 of AZD1222 vaccination. The TCR sequence derives from an adult in good health. The rearrangement joined TRBV29-1 to TRBJ1-1; the D segment could be TRBD1, given 5 matching bases. The nucleotide sequence is given as TGCAGCGTTGATTCGGGGCAGAACACTGAAGCTTTCTTT. This translates into CSVDSGQNTEAFF. The variable domain in full, with residues beyond the CDR3 obtained from the reference TRBV29-1 and TRBJ1-1 genes, is SAVISQKPSRDICQRGTSLTIQCQVDSQVTMMFWYRQQPGQSLTLIATANQGSEATYESGFVIDKFPISRPNLTFSTLTVSNMSPEDSSIYLCSVDSGQNTEAFFGQGTRLTVV.